These 10 T cell receptor beta chains share one sample of origin, sequenced in a study of Ad26.COV2.S vaccination and SARS-CoV-2 variants. Clones were sequenced by immunoSEQ multiplex PCR, and TCRdb holds only the in-frame ones, with some missing. The sample has about 350,000 clones; 80% to 90% are singletons. The treatment denotes: approximately 18 received Ad26.COV2.S at low or high dose, single or two shots; about 5 received placebo; per-sample allocation not given. Samples were taken on day 63 after the first vaccine or placebo injection. The sequencing used peripheral blood, collected in a trial of Ad26.COV2.S vaccine versus placebo. The receptors originated from a person aged 18-60 years who received the Ad26.COV2.S COVID-19 vaccine or a placebo.

This chain uses TRBV19 with TRBJ1-2, with TRBD1 matching 7 bases. Per germline, CDR1 LNHDA and CDR2 SQIVND (reference sequence). Losses at the gene ends were 8 bases for V and 2 bases for J; bases not matched to a gene: 5. CDR3 length equals 13 residues. The CDR3 here is CASCATGNYGYTF. The CDR3 DNA follows: TGTGCCAGTTGTGCGACAGGGAACTATGGCTACACCTTC. Together with reference TRBV19 and TRBJ1-2, the CDR3 gives the full variable domain: DGGITQSPKYLFRKEGQNVTLSCEQNLNHDAMYWYRQDPGQGLRLIYYSQIVNDFQKGDIAEGYSVSREKKESFPLTVTSAQKNPTAFYLCASCATGNYGYTFGSGTRLTVV.

The V call is TRBV19, the J call TRBJ2-1, with a weak D call TRBD1 (5 bases). This CDR3 spans 15 amino acids. V dropped 3 bases and J dropped 7 bases, with 16 bases sitting between them. CDR1 and CDR2 from the germline V gene are LNHDA and SQIVND (reference sequence). The CDR3 is CASSMTRGDGNEQFF. The CDR3 DNA reads as TGTGCCAGTAGTATGACAAGGGGCGACGGAAATGAGCAGTTCTTC.

A remark on this clone: A much larger clone lies one base from this, so it may be a read error. This rearrangement joins TRBV7-2 to TRBJ1-1; no firm D call. The ends were cut back, 2 bases at V and 1 base at J, with 5 bases in the middle. This CDR3 region has 13 residues. Per the germline V gene, CDR1 is SGHTA and CDR2 is FQGNSA. The CDR3 sequence: CASSLQTNTEAFF. The CDR3 nucleotides are TGTGCCAGCAGCTTACAGACGAACACTGAAGCTTTCTTT.

V gene TRBV28 combines with J gene TRBJ1-2; D may be TRBD1 (5 bases). The V and J ends lost 5 bases and 8 bases respectively, with 12 bases between them. In germline, CDR1 is MDHEN, CDR2 SYDVKM. The CDR3 is 12 amino acids. CDR3 sequence reads: CASSTGGKGYTF. The DNA for the CDR3 is TGTGCCAGCAGTACGGGGGGAAAAGGCTACACCTTC.

The rearrangement joins TRBV5-1 to TRBJ2-1, with 8 bases fitting TRBD2. Germline CDR1 SGHRS, CDR2 YFSETQ. V shed 4 bases, J shed 6 bases, and the junction held 9 bases outside the gene matches. The CDR3 length is 15 residues. CDR3 residues: CASSNRGGLVNEQFF. CDR3 sequence (DNA): TGCGCCAGCAGCAACCGCGGGGGGCTCGTCAATGAGCAGTTCTTC.

The chain uses TRBV15 and TRBJ1-1; D gene uncertain. This CDR3 comprises 13 residues. CDR1 and CDR2 (germline): LNHNV, YYDKDF (reference sequence). With 3 bases removed from V and 5 bases from J, the gap between germline ends came to 10 bases. The CDR3 region has the DNA TGTGCCACCAGCAGCCGAAGAGGGACTGAAGCTTTCTTT. Its protein is CATSSRRGTEAFF.

The chain recombines TRBV3-1 (or the pseudogene TRBV3-2) with TRBJ2-3; TRBD2 matches at 7 bases. Trimming cost V 8 bases and J 4 bases; bases outside gene matches: 6. The CDR3 has 13 residues. The germline gives CDR1 LGHDT, CDR2 YNNKEL (reference sequence). In DNA form, the CDR3 reads TGTGCCAGCGGGGGGGAACTTTCAGATACGCAGTATTTT. Encoded protein: CASGGELSDTQYF.

The gene calls are TRBV10-3 and TRBJ1-6; 7 nucleotides agree with TRBD1. The CDR3 covers 16 residues. V was clipped by 10 bases and J by 4 bases; unmatched bases: 13. Per germline, CDR1 ENHRY and CDR2 SYGVKD. In nucleotides, the CDR3 is TGTGCCACCGGGCCCGCCGGGACAGATTATAATTCACCCCTCCACTTT. Translation gives CATGPAGTDYNSPLHF.

The rearrangement joins TRBV30 to TRBJ2-5, with a possible D match to TRBD1 (6 bases). The V and J ends lost 3 bases and 1 base respectively, with 9 bases between them. This CDR3 has 13 residues. CDR1 and CDR2 (germline): GTSNPN, SVGIG (reference sequence). The DNA of the CDR3 is TGTGCCTGGAGGCGCAGGGGCCAAGAGACCCAGTACTTC. Translated, it gives CAWRRRGQETQYF. The full variable domain, in which reference TRBV30 and TRBJ2-5 provide the parts outside the CDR3, is SQTIHQWPATLVQPVGSPLSLECTVEGTSNPNLYWYRQAAGRGLQLLFYSVGIGQISSEVPQNLSASRPQDRQFILSSKKLLLSDSGFYLCAWRRRGQETQYFGPGTRLLVL.

The gene calls are TRBV6-5 and TRBJ2-1, with D perhaps being TRBD1 or TRBD2 (6 bases each). This CDR3 is 14 amino acids long. Germline lookup yields CDR1 MNHEY and CDR2 SVGAGI. Trimming removed 6 bases at V and 5 bases at J, with 14 bases between. The CDR3 bases are TGTGCCAGCAGGCTTAAAGGGGGGAACAATGAGCAGTTCTTC. This sequence encodes CASRLKGGNNEQFF.